The 22 T cell receptor beta chains listed next were all sequenced from one sample in a study of cytomegalovirus exposure and HLA in healthy donors. Vbeta (60) and Jbeta (13) primers were used in the PCR. Some clones are missing from TCRdb's copy, which holds only in-frame ones; the method was immunoSEQ multiplex PCR. Its clone listing holds 45,000 to 65,000 clones. The sequencing sample was made of PBMCs. The receptors derive from a man aged 18-30 years in good health and CMV-seropositive.

The J gene is TRBJ2-1, the V gene TRBV19; 7 nucleotides match TRBD2. Trimming cost V 4 bases and J 7 bases; bases outside gene matches: 4. CDR3 length: 13 amino acids. The germline CDR1 and CDR2 sequences are LNHDA and SQIVND (reference sequence). The DNA for the CDR3 is TGTGCCAGTAGTAGCGGGAGTACGAATGAGCAGTTCTTC. Protein: CASSSGSTNEQFF.

The chain couples TRBV6-1 to TRBJ1-5, with 8 bases aligning to TRBD1. CDR1 MNHNS and CDR2 SASEGT come from the germline V gene. The V and J ends lost 5 bases and 2 bases, in that order; junction bases with no gene match: 5. There are 15 residues in the CDR3. The CDR3 reads CASSLKGQGNQPQHF. CDR3 nucleotides: TGTGCCAGCAGTTTAAAGGGACAGGGCAATCAGCCCCAGCATTTT.

This chain links TRBV18 with TRBJ1-1, with D possibly matching TRBD1 (6 bases). V was cut by 6 bases and J by 1 base, with 9 bases left in between. Germline V gene sequence: CDR1 KGHSH, CDR2 LQKENI. This CDR3 region has 13 residues. The CDR3, as DNA: TGTGCCAGCTCGGGGGCACAGAACACTGAAGCTTTCTTT. Its translation is CASSGAQNTEAFF.

The genes are TRBV11-2 and TRBJ2-7; 7 bases fit TRBD1. In germline, CDR1 is SGHAT, CDR2 FQNNGV. The CDR3 has 14 residues. The V segment lost 3 bases and the J segment 3 bases; nucleotides outside the gene matches: 5. CDR3 residues: CASSFSRDSYEQYF. In DNA form, the CDR3 reads TGTGCCAGCAGCTTCAGCCGGGACAGCTACGAGCAGTACTTC. Full variable domain (remainder filled in from reference TRBV11-2 and TRBJ2-7): EAGVAQSPRYKIIEKRQSVAFWCNPISGHATLYWYQQILGQGPKLLIQFQNNGVVDDSQLPKDRFSAERLKGVDSTLKIQPAKLEDSAVYLCASSFSRDSYEQYFGPGTRLTVT.

CDR3 sequence (DNA): TGTGCCAGCAGTACCGGTTCTCCTAACTATGGCTACACCTTC. This translates into CASSTGSPNYGYTF. The V and J genes are TRBV6-5 and TRBJ1-2, with D uncertain. The CDR3 contains 14 residues. Germline CDR1 reads MNHEY; CDR2 reads SVGAGI. V was clipped by 5 bases and J by 0 bases, with 10 bases between them.

The genes are TRBV28 and TRBJ1-3; D is undetermined. The CDR3 sequence is 13 residues long. Trimming removed 7 bases at V and 5 bases at J, with 12 bases between. CDR1 is MDHEN and CDR2 is SYDVKM in the germline V gene. CDR3 in DNA: TGTGCCAGCACCATGACGGGTAGAAACACCATATATTTT. Translation gives CASTMTGRNTIYF. Supplemented by reference TRBV28 and TRBJ1-3, the full variable domain reads DVKVTQSSRYLVKRTGEKVFLECVQDMDHENMFWYRQDPGLGLRLIYFSYDVKMKEKGDIPEGYSVSREKKERFSLILESASTNQTSMYLCASTMTGRNTIYFGEGSWLTVV.

This rearrangement joins TRBV6-5 to TRBJ2-2, with D possibly being TRBD1 (6 bases). This CDR3 comprises 15 residues. The V and J ends lost 6 bases and 6 bases respectively, with 17 bases between them. CDR1 is MNHEY and CDR2 is SVGAGI in the germline V gene. The chain's CDR3 is CASRGARQLAGELFF. Written as DNA, the CDR3 is TGTGCCAGCAGGGGGGCGCGGCAGCTCGCCGGGGAGCTGTTTTTT.

This chain uses TRBV6-1 with TRBJ2-7; 13 bases match TRBD2. The CDR3 is made up of 14 amino acids. V was pared by 4 bases and J by 6 bases, with 3 bases of the junction left unmatched. Germline-derived CDR1 and CDR2 are MNHNS and SASEGT. The CDR3 reads CASSGTSGSVEQYF. CDR3 in DNA: TGTGCCAGCAGTGGGACTAGCGGGAGTGTCGAGCAGTACTTC.

J is TRBJ2-6 and V is TRBV29-1; tentative D call: TRBD1 (6 bases). Germline V CDR1 and CDR2: SQVTM, ANQGSEA. This CDR3 has 16 residues. V lost 4 bases and J 1 base, leaving 14 bases between the germline ends. CDR3 DNA sequence: TGCAGCGTTGCGAGGGACACCGATTCTGGGGCCAACGTCCTGACTTTC. Translating it yields CSVARDTDSGANVLTF. Combining the CDR3 with reference TRBV29-1 and TRBJ2-6 gives the whole variable domain SAVISQKPSRDICQRGTSLTIQCQVDSQVTMMFWYRQQPGQSLTLIATANQGSEATYESGFVIDKFPISRPNLTFSTLTVSNMSPEDSSIYLCSVARDTDSGANVLTFGAGSRLTVL.

This rearrangement joins TRBV10-3 to TRBJ2-7, with 8 bases that match TRBD1. V lost 7 bases and J lost 0; bases outside the gene matches: 11. CDR1 ENHRY and CDR2 SYGVKD come from the germline V gene. The CDR3 sequence is 16 residues long. CDR3 in DNA: TGTGCCATCACCGGACAGGGACAGATGAGCTCCTACGAGCAGTACTTC. It yields the protein CAITGQGQMSSYEQYF.

The V and J genes are TRBV19 and TRBJ1-2; 7 nucleotides align to TRBD1. Germline assignment: CDR1 LNHDA and CDR2 SQIVND (reference sequence). The CDR3 runs to 13 residues. J lost 8 bases, V lost 5 bases, and 8 bases had no gene match. The chain's CDR3 is CASSATGERGYTF. The CDR3 bases are TGTGCCAGTAGTGCCACAGGGGAAAGGGGCTACACCTTC.

This sequence joins TRBV15 and TRBJ1-3, with no clear D. This CDR3 is built from 17 residues. Germline V gene sequence: CDR1 LNHNV, CDR2 YYDKDF (reference sequence). Trimming took off 2 bases at V and 4 bases at J, with 18 bases between the two ends. The CDR3 sequence: CATSRLTTSLRGNTIYF. The CDR3 DNA sequence: TGTGCCACCAGCAGACTTACTACTAGCCTTAGAGGAAACACCATATATTTT.

This chain links TRBV2 with TRBJ1-1; 7 nucleotides match TRBD1. Looked up from germline, CDR1 is SNHLY and CDR2 is FYNNEI. V was pared by 3 bases and J by 5 bases, with 3 bases of the junction left unmatched. CDR3 size: 13 residues. The chain's CDR3 is CASSETGWTEAFF. CDR3 sequence (DNA): TGTGCCAGCAGTGAGACAGGGTGGACTGAAGCTTTCTTT. The variable domain in full, with the rest retrieved from reference TRBV2 and TRBJ1-1, is EPEVTQTPSHQVTQMGQEVILRCVPISNHLYFYWYRQILGQKVEFLVSFYNNEISEKSEIFDDQFSVERPDGSNFTLKIRSTKLEDSAMYFCASSETGWTEAFFGQGTRLTVV.

The rearrangement uses TRBV5-6 and TRBJ1-2; 10 nucleotides line up with TRBD1. Germline V gene data show CDR1 as SGHDT and CDR2 as YYEEEE. V shed 4 bases and J 0 bases; nucleotides not matched to a gene: 3. The CDR3 is made up of 15 amino acids. CDR3 loop: CASSAGTGANYGYTF. CDR3 nucleotide sequence: TGTGCCAGCAGCGCTGGGACAGGGGCTAACTATGGCTACACCTTC.

V usage is TRBV9 and J usage is TRBJ2-3; 7 bases line up with TRBD2. Germline loops: CDR1 SGDLS, CDR2 YYNGEE. The junction had 11 bases not matched to a gene; V was cut back by 6 bases and J by 4 bases. The CDR3 contains 15 residues. This chain's CDR3 is CASTKTGLVADTQYF. CDR3 bases: TGTGCCAGCACCAAAACCGGACTAGTTGCAGATACGCAGTATTTT.

The chain carries TRBV5-1 and TRBJ2-3; 9 nucleotides line up with TRBD2. The CDR3 extends over 14 amino acids. Germline CDR1 and CDR2: SGHRS and YFSETQ. The J segment lost 2 bases and the V segment lost 6 bases, leaving 4 bases of the junction unmatched. The CDR3 sequence is CASTWTSATDTQYF. CDR3 bases: TGCGCCAGCACGTGGACTAGCGCCACAGATACGCAGTATTTT.

The chain uses TRBV7-8 and TRBJ2-7, with a weak D call TRBD2 (5 bases). Between the trimmed V and J ends, which lost 3 bases and 6 bases, there was a span of 12 bases. CDR1 is SGHVS, CDR2 FQNEAQ, per germline. The CDR3 consists of 13 residues. The CDR3 DNA sequence: TGTGCCAGCAGCTTTGTGGGTGAGGGCGAGCAGTACTTC. Translating it yields CASSFVGEGEQYF.

V usage is TRBV28 and J usage is TRBJ2-1, with D possibly being TRBD1 (6 bases). Germline CDR1 and CDR2: MDHEN and SYDVKM. The CDR3 is 17 residues long. The germline V and J ends were trimmed by 6 bases and 5 bases, with 23 bases remaining between them. The CDR3 DNA sequence: TGTGCCAGCAGCTCCCTCATCCGGGACACCAAACACAATGAGCAGTTCTTC. Amino acid sequence: CASSSLIRDTKHNEQFF.

J is TRBJ2-1 and V is TRBV5-6, with 9 bases fitting TRBD2. CDR3 size: 14 residues. V dropped 5 bases and J dropped 6; count of bases not matched to a gene: 6. CDR1 and CDR2 (germline): SGHDT, YYEEEE. The CDR3 nucleotides read TGTGCCAGCAGTTCCGCTAGCGGGACCAATGAGCAGTTCTTC. Translated: CASSSASGTNEQFF.

The chain carries TRBV10-3 and TRBJ1-2; possible D gene TRBD1, 6 bases. CDR1 and CDR2 from the germline V gene are ENHRY and SYGVKD. V lost 3 bases and J 3 bases, leaving 8 bases between the germline ends. This CDR3 region has 13 residues. DNA of the CDR3: TGTGCCATCAGTGAACAGGGTGACTATGGCTACACCTTC. This sequence encodes CAISEQGDYGYTF.

CDR3 nucleotides: TGTGCCCCCCAACAGGGCCTAAGCAATCAGCCCCAGCATTTT. This sequence encodes CAPQQGLSNQPQHF. V gene TRBV30 combines with J gene TRBJ1-5, with D maybe TRBD1 (6 bases). CDR1 and CDR2 from the germline V gene are GTSNPN and SVGIG (reference sequence). The CDR3 runs 14 residues. Trimming cost V 8 bases and J 1 base, with 15 bases left between them.

J is TRBJ2-3 and V is TRBV6-6, with D maybe TRBD2 (6 bases). Trimming removed 6 bases at V and 4 bases at J, with 17 bases between. CDR3 length: 15 residues. Germline CDR1 MNHNY, CDR2 SVGAGI (reference sequence). For the CDR3, the DNA is TGTGCCAGCAGGTACCGGGACTTCTACCCAGATACGCAGTATTTT. Its protein is CASRYRDFYPDTQYF.